This T cell receptor (beta chain) was observed in a study of cytomegalovirus exposure and HLA in healthy donors. V lost 5 bases, J lost 10 bases, and 18 bases lay in between. Germline V gene data show CDR1 as SGHTA and CDR2 as FQGNSA. This CDR3 region has 14 residues. Use of 60 Vbeta and 13 Jbeta primers characterized the PCR. Here immunoSEQ multiplex PCR was the method, and the copy in TCRdb shows in-frame clones only, minus some. Its table lists 200,000 or so clones. What was sequenced was PBMCs. The TCR was taken from a boy between 10 and 17 years old in good health and CMV-seronegative. The rearrangement uses TRBV7-2 and TRBJ2-1; D not certain. DNA for the CDR3: TGTGCCAGCAGCACACACACCCTAGGTTCCGAGCAGTTCTTC. This translates into CASSTHTLGSEQFF.